The next 24 T cell receptor beta chains were all read from a single sample in a study of regulatory T cells in long-lasting Graves disease (dated by TCRdb to the early 2020s). Preparation of the library involved multiplex PCR. Sequencing relied on an Illumina HiSeq 4000. CDR3 regions were amplified by Arm-PCR with iRepertoire HTBI primers to construct TCR beta libraries. Using fastp at Q25 and MiXCR, TCRdb reprocessed the public reads and kept productive beta chains. Each CDR3 protein gets just one entry, which takes the most common genes and DNA from the rows behind it. The sample data list approximately 400,000 distinct CDR3 sequences, and around a sixth of these were observed just once. Of the sample, about a fifth is held by the ten largest clones. The time point label corresponds to: newly diagnosed GD, antithyroid drugs for less than 3 months. For both TCR sequencing and RNA sequencing, RNA was extracted from PBMCs using TRIzol.

The sequencing here drew on peripheral blood mononuclear cells (PBMCs), taken at new diagnosis, from a patient treated with antithyroid drugs. These receptors were collected from a female donor with Graves disease.

This clonotype was recorded at least ten times. J is TRBJ1-1 and V is TRBV9, with D hard to call. The CDR3 runs to 13 residues. Between the trimmed V and J ends, which lost 0 bases and 5 bases, there was a span of 8 bases. Germline CDR1 and CDR2: SGDLS and YYNGEE. CDR3 sequence (DNA): TGTGCCAGCAGCGTAGGGGGTGCAACTGAAGCTTTCTTT. It translates to CASSVGGATEAFF.

This clonotype has a count of ten or more. V gene TRBV30 combines with J gene TRBJ2-1; the match to TRBD2 covers 9 bases. The CDR3 is 14 residues long. The germline CDR1 and CDR2 sequences are GTSNPN and SVGIG (reference sequence). J gave up 7 bases and V 0 bases, and 4 bases lay outside the gene matches. CDR3 region: CAWSVGLASNEQFF. In DNA form, the CDR3 reads TGTGCCTGGAGTGTAGGACTAGCGTCAAATGAGCAGTTCTTC.

For this clonotype: An end of the junction differs from the germline gene, which may be a read error. The V and J genes are TRBV5-1 and TRBJ1-1; D perhaps matches TRBD1 (6 bases). The length of the CDR3 is 13 residues. Germline loops: CDR1 SGHRS, CDR2 YFSETQ. The CDR3 DNA sequence: TGTGCCAGCAGCCCTTTCGGGGGCCCTGAAGCTTTCTTT. It encodes CASSPFGGPEAFF.

The chain is built from TRBV5-1 and TRBJ2-5, with D perhaps matching TRBD1 (5 bases). CDR3 length: 14 residues. The germline V gene encodes CDR1 SGHRS and CDR2 YFSETQ. V lost 6 bases and J 5 bases, leaving 17 bases between the germline ends. CDR3 coding DNA: TGCGCCAGCAAGCAGGGCTCCAACAGGGAGACCCAGTACTTC. This sequence encodes CASKQGSNRETQYF.

V and J are TRBV20-1 and TRBJ1-5, with D unclear. V was clipped by 5 bases and J by 2 bases, with 13 bases between them. Germline loops: CDR1 DFQATT, CDR2 SNEGSKA (reference sequence). The CDR3 covers 14 residues. The CDR3 DNA reads TGCAGTGCTTCCGACTTCGGGGGCAATCAGCCCCAGCATTTT. It translates to CSASDFGGNQPQHF.

At least ten counts were recorded for this clonotype. The rearrangement joins TRBV6-1 to TRBJ1-1; 8 bases agree with TRBD1. V trimming: 5 bases; J trimming: 1 base; junction bases outside the gene matches: 9. CDR1 is MNHNS and CDR2 is SASEGT in the germline V gene. The CDR3 sequence is 16 residues long. The CDR3 region has the DNA TGTGCCAGCAGTACCCTCCGACAGGGGAAGAACACTGAAGCTTTCTTT. Its protein is CASSTLRQGKNTEAFF.

This sequence joins TRBV6-2 or TRBV6-3 and TRBJ2-3; D gene ambiguous. The CDR3 loop spans 12 amino acids. Germline V CDR1 and CDR2: MNHEY, SVGEGT. The V gene lost 5 bases and the J gene lost 2 bases, with 5 bases spanning the gap. CDR3 coding DNA: TGTGCCAGCAGTCAAATCACAGATACGCAGTATTTT. Its translation is CASSQITDTQYF.

At least ten counts were recorded for this clonotype. The rearrangement links TRBV15 to TRBJ1-2; D unclear. Trimming pared 0 bases from V and 2 bases from J, leaving 7 bases between. Germline-derived CDR1 and CDR2 are LNHNV and YYDKDF (reference sequence). This CDR3 contains 14 residues. CDR3 coding DNA: TGTGCCACCAGCAGAGATCAGGACAACTATGGCTACACCTTC. It codes for CATSRDQDNYGYTF.

The genes are TRBV19 and TRBJ1-1; no clear D. Trimming shortened V by 7 bases and J by 1 base, and 10 bases separated the two germline ends. The length of the CDR3 is 13 residues. Germline-derived CDR1 and CDR2 are LNHDA and SQIVND (reference sequence). As DNA, the CDR3 is TGTGCCAGTAAATTCTCTGAGAACACTGAAGCTTTCTTT. Encoded protein: CASKFSENTEAFF.

This clonotype came up many times. The chain is built from TRBV7-2 and TRBJ2-1; D gene uncertain. Trimming took off 7 bases at V and 1 base at J, with 11 bases between the two ends. The CDR3 has 14 residues. Germline V CDR1 and CDR2: SGHTA, FQGNSA. CDR3 DNA: TGTGCCAGCACCCCTTACTGGTCCTACAATGAGCAGTTCTTC. Translated, it gives CASTPYWSYNEQFF.

This clonotype was seen at least ten times. CDR3 nucleotides: TGTGCCAGCAGCCAAAGGTCAGGCGCTAATCAGCCCCAGCATTTT. Its translation: CASSQRSGANQPQHF. The chain carries TRBV4-2 and TRBJ1-5; D is undetermined. CDR3 length equals 15 residues. Germline V lookup: CDR1 LGHNA, CDR2 YNFKEQ. V lost 2 bases, J lost 4 bases, and 12 bases lay in between.

This clonotype was found many times. In DNA, the CDR3 is TGTGCCAGCAGTTTTACAGGGGGCATCAATCAGCCCCAGCATTTT. Translated, it gives CASSFTGGINQPQHF. The chain is built from TRBV28 and TRBJ1-5, with 9 bases aligning to TRBD1. Per the germline V gene, CDR1 is MDHEN and CDR2 is SYDVKM. Losses at the gene ends were 3 bases for V and 3 bases for J; bases not matched to a gene: 3. CDR3 size: 15 residues.

This clonotype showed up many times. This sequence joins TRBV7-2 and TRBJ2-7; 11 bases are a match to TRBD2. CDR3 length: 16 residues. V shed 5 bases, J shed 1 base, and the junction held 7 bases outside the gene matches. Germline V gives CDR1 SGHTA, CDR2 FQGNSA. The CDR3 region has the DNA TGTGCCAGCAGCCGACCTAGCGGGAGGAGATCCTACGAGCAGTACTTC. It specifies CASSRPSGRRSYEQYF.

This clonotype was picked up many times. This chain joins TRBV27 and TRBJ2-7, with a weak D call TRBD1 (5 bases). With 3 bases removed from V and 0 bases from J, the gap between germline ends came to 15 bases. The CDR3 is 16 residues long. The germline CDR1 and CDR2 sequences are MNHEY and SMNVEV (reference sequence). The CDR3 protein is CASSFSLGRASYEQYF. The CDR3 region has the DNA TGTGCCAGCAGTTTTTCCCTCGGCAGGGCCTCCTACGAGCAGTACTTC.

This clonotype was detected many times. The chain employs TRBV7-2 and TRBJ2-1, with a possible D match to TRBD1 (6 bases). Germline-derived CDR1 and CDR2 are SGHTA and FQGNSA. Trimming cost V 5 bases and J 4 bases, with 15 bases left between them. The CDR3 length is 15 residues. The CDR3 bases are TGTGCCAGCAGCCCTTATGGGACAACTTACAATGAGCAGTTCTTC. It encodes CASSPYGTTYNEQFF. The entire variable domain, with the rest obtained from reference TRBV7-2 and TRBJ2-1, is as follows: GAGVSQSPSNKVTEKGKDVELRCDPISGHTALYWYRQSLGQGLEFLIYFQGNSAPDKSGLPSDRFSAERTGGSVSTLTIQRTQQEDSAVYLCASSPYGTTYNEQFFGPGTRLTVL.

At least ten counts were recorded for this clonotype. DNA for the CDR3: TGTGCCAGCAGAGAAGGGACAGAGAACACTGAAGCTTTCTTT. It yields the protein CASREGTENTEAFF. The chain combines TRBV27 with TRBJ1-1; 7 bases align to TRBD1. V was pared by 6 bases and J by 1 base, with 5 bases of the junction left unmatched. The germline gives CDR1 MNHEY, CDR2 SMNVEV (reference sequence). The CDR3 consists of 14 residues.

The chain has TRBV7-2 and TRBJ1-2; 10 positions match TRBD1. With 11 bases clipped from V and 4 bases from J, the junction kept 16 bases outside the gene matches. CDR3 length equals 16 residues. Per germline, CDR1 SGHTA and CDR2 FQGNSA. DNA for the CDR3: TGTGCCTGCTCTGGGGACGGGACAGGGGTACGCTATGGCTACACCTTC. Translated, it gives CACSGDGTGVRYGYTF.

This clonotype showed up many times. V is TRBV3-1 and J is TRBJ2-5, with no clear D. Trimming left V 4 bases short and J 5 bases short, with 8 bases between. Germline loops: CDR1 LGHDT, CDR2 YNNKEL (reference sequence). The CDR3 is 12 residues long. The CDR3 spells CASSPFGETQYF. For the CDR3, the DNA is TGTGCCAGCAGCCCCTTTGGGGAGACCCAGTACTTC.

V and J are TRBV18 and TRBJ2-1; 13 nucleotides align to TRBD2. Unmatched junction bases numbered 5, after V lost 8 bases and J lost 4 bases. CDR1 and CDR2 from the germline V gene are KGHSH and LQKENI. This CDR3 comprises 15 residues. CDR3 sequence (DNA): TGTGCCAGCCGAAGGACTAGCGGGAGTTACAATGAGCAGTTCTTC. It translates to CASRRTSGSYNEQFF.

The V gene is TRBV6-1, the J gene TRBJ2-2; the match to TRBD2 covers 12 bases. Germline V CDR1 and CDR2: MNHNS, SASEGT. The CDR3 totals 14 residues. J gave up 5 bases and V 10 bases, and 5 bases lay outside the gene matches. DNA of the CDR3: TGTGCCACTGGACTAGCGGGAATAACCGGGGAGCTGTTTTTT. Translation: CATGLAGITGELFF.

This clonotype has at least ten counts. This chain uses TRBV18 with TRBJ1-4; D remains ambiguous. Germline V CDR1 and CDR2: KGHSH, LQKENI. This CDR3 region has 13 residues. V lost 1 base to trimming and J lost 4 bases, with 4 bases between them. CDR3 in amino acids: CASSPLLNEKLFF. CDR3 in DNA: TGTGCCAGCTCACCACTGCTTAATGAAAAACTGTTTTTT. The variable domain in full, completed from reference TRBV18 and TRBJ1-4, reads NAGVMQNPRHLVRRRGQEARLRCSPMKGHSHVYWYRQLPEEGLKFMVYLQKENIIDESGMPKERFSAEFPKEGPSILRIQQVVRGDSAAYFCASSPLLNEKLFFGSGTQLSVL.

This clonotype appeared many times. The chain recombines TRBV5-1 with TRBJ2-1; D may be TRBD1 or TRBD2 (7 bases each). The CDR3 is 18 amino acids. Germline V gene data show CDR1 as SGHRS and CDR2 as YFSETQ. V lost 4 bases to trimming and J lost 6 bases, with 26 bases between them. The CDR3 sequence is CASSRGGWFPTGPNEQFF. The CDR3 DNA follows: TGCGCCAGCAGCCGGGGAGGGTGGTTCCCGACAGGGCCCAATGAGCAGTTCTTC.

The sample holds a few counts of this clonotype. The genes are TRBV29-1 and TRBJ2-1; D perhaps matches TRBD2 (6 bases). V was pared by 7 bases and J by 9 bases, with 22 bases between. CDR1 is SQVTM and CDR2 is ANQGSEA in the germline V gene. CDR3 size: 14 residues. The CDR3 loop is CSAFGRGPPPEQFF. DNA of the CDR3: TGCAGCGCGTTTGGGCGGGGACCCCCCCCTGAGCAGTTCTTC.

Written as DNA, the CDR3 is TGTGCCAGCAGCTTGGCCGTGGGACAGGGGATAGATCAGCCCCAGCATTTT. It encodes CASSLAVGQGIDQPQHF. This sequence joins TRBV5-6 and TRBJ1-5; 10 bases are shared with TRBD1. The CDR3 has 17 residues. After removal of 0 bases from V and 5 bases from J, the junction contained 8 bases not matched to a gene. The germline CDR1 and CDR2 sequences are SGHDT and YYEEEE.